The clone carrying this T cell receptor (beta chain) was found many times. Its antigen remains unknown. There were TCR beta CDR3 regions amplified from RNA transcripts. Using the HTBI primer set, a first-round RT-PCR was run on the TCR CDR3. TCRdb re-called the multiplex PCR reads with MiXCR, one entry per CDR3 protein. The repertoire includes 700,000 or so distinct CDR3 sequences, roughly 15% of them detected once, and around 12% sits in the top ten. The authors took PBMCs from roughly 10 ml fresh peripheral blood. The data belong to a study of T cells in Graves' hyperthyroidism and ophthalmopathy. Study overall: Pretreatment peripheral blood was obtained at initial diagnosis. Overall study findings and caveats: Most thyroid clonotypes that were expanded above 0.001 also turned up in blood.

CDR1 is MDHEN and CDR2 is SYDVKM in the germline V gene. The CDR3 is made up of 18 amino acids. V shed 5 bases, J shed 4 bases, and the junction held 13 bases outside the gene matches. The sequence was collected from a woman in her fifties or sixties with Graves' ophthalmopathy. Sequencing was performed on blood. This chain joins TRBV28 and TRBJ1-5; TRBD1 aligns across 11 bases. In DNA, the CDR3 is TGTGCCAGCAGTCTTCCGGGACAGGGGGAGTCGGTTAATCAGCCCCAGCATTTT. This sequence encodes CASSLPGQGESVNQPQHF.